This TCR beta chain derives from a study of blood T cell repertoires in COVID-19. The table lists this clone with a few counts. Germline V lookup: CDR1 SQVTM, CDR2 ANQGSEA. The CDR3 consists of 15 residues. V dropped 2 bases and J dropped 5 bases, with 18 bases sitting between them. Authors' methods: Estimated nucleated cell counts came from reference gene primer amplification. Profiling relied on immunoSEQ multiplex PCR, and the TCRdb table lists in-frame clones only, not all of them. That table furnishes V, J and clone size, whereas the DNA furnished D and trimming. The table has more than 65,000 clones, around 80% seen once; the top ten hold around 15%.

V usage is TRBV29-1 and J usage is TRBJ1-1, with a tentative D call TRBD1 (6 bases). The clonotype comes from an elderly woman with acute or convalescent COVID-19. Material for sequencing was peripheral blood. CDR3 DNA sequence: TGCAGCGTTGAATGGGGGGGCGCGTTAAGAACTGAAGCTTTCTTT. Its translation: CSVEWGGALRTEAFF.